This T cell receptor beta chain was found in a study of blood T cell repertoires in COVID-19 (TCRdb year 2020). With regard to the full study: Samples from collaborators originated in the United States, Italy and Spain and spanned both the acute and convalescent phases of COVID-19. The prospective study material was composed of cDNA or gDNA derived from T cells, B-cell-depleted T cells, or PBMCs. Subjects who had been exposed to COVID-19, were actively infected with it, or had recovered from it provided the deeply sampled blood TCRbeta repertoires that made up the dataset. The repertoires were released in a freely available public database meant as a resource for research on the immune response to SARS-CoV-2. The samples were drawn from the first 160 participants of the ongoing ImmuneRACE study and from 1,254 subjects provided by 6 global collaborators. Sample metadata almost always included a de-identified subject ID, COVID-19 status, age in years and sex. HLA class I and class II types, where available, came from metadata supplied by the sample provider rather than from assay-based typing. Study-wide findings and limitations: How much clinical and demographic metadata was included differed by source and by participant, and the metadata was provided uncurated.

Details on this clone: Its antigen is still unknown. Base qualities are not recorded, but no much larger clone differs from it by a single base.

TCRbeta CDR3 regions were amplified from genomic DNA using the immunoSEQ Assay, a bias-controlled multiplex PCR. On the authors' methods: Nucleated cell counts per sample were estimated from amplification of reference gene primers within the assay. Sequence reads were collapsed and filtered to measure the absolute abundance of every unique TCRbeta CDR3 rearrangement. For each sample, productive Simpson clonality was calculated as the square root of Simpson's diversity index over productive rearrangements. In TCRdb, the immuneACCESS table is reduced to in-frame sequences with V and J assigned. These tables do not hold every clone; where another copy was compared, an unresolved V gene accounts for under half, and the others remain unexplained. From that table come the V and J calls and clone size; the DNA was used to work out D and trimming. The sample yields about 280,000 clones; around nine tenths were counted once. Around 5.8% of the sample belongs to the ten largest clones.

CDR1 and CDR2, per the germline V gene, are ENHRY and SYGVKD. CDR3 length: 13 amino acids, cysteine to phenylalanine. The DNA shown is the 39-base CDR3, in frame from base 1. Trimming takes 3 bases from V and 0 bases from J, and the germline ends sit 3 bases apart. Participants in the prospective study were aged roughly 18 to 100 years, lived in 24 United States geographic areas, and enrolled through a virtual design. In the prospective study, cohorts were assigned on the basis of participant-reported clinical history obtained from a screening survey and a study questionnaire. For ImmuneRACE Cohort 3, a participant was defined as recovered based on two consecutive negative NP/OP PCR tests, clearance by a healthcare professional, or resolution of symptoms. Each participant in the prospective study had whole blood, serum and a nasopharyngeal or oropharyngeal swab collected by mobile phlebotomists. Additional blood draws and questionnaires over an approximately 2-month period could optionally be provided by prospective study participants. Before DNA extraction, prospective study blood samples were shipped either frozen or at room temperature.

This chain joins TRBV10-3 to TRBJ1-3; a confident D gene designation cannot be given. Sequencing input: PBMCs or T cells enriched from blood (not recorded which). The origin of this receptor is a woman aged 40 to 55 who had recovered from COVID-19. CDR3 loop: CAISDNSGNTIYF. The sequenced DNA: TGTGCCATCAGTGATAACTCTGGAAACACCATATATTTT.